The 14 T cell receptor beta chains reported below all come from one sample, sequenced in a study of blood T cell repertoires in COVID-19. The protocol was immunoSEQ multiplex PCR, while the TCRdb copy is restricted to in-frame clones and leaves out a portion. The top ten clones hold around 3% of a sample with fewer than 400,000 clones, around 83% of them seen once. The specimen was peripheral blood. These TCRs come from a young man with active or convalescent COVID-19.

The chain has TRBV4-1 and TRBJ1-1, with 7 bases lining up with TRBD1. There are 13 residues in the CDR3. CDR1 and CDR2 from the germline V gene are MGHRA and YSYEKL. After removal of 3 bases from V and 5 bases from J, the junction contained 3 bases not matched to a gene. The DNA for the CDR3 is TGCGCCAGCAGCCAGGGACAGCAAACTGAAGCTTTCTTT. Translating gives CASSQGQQTEAFF.

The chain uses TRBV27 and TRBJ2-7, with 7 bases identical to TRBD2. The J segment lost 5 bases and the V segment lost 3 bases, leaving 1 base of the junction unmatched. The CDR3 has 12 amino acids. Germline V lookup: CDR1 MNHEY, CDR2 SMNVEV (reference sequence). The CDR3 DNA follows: TGTGCCAGCAGTTTCGGGACTAACGAGCAGTACTTC. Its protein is CASSFGTNEQYF.

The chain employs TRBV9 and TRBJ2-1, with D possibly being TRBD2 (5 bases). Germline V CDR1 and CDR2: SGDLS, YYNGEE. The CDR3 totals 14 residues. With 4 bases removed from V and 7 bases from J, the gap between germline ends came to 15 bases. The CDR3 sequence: CASSLEHGRNEQFF. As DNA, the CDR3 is TGTGCCAGCAGCCTTGAACATGGGAGAAATGAGCAGTTCTTC. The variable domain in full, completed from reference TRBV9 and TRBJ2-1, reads DSGVTQTPKHLITATGQRVTLRCSPRSGDLSVYWYQQSLDQGLQFLIQYYNGEERAKGNILERFSAQQFPDLHSELNLSSLELGDSALYFCASSLEHGRNEQFFGPGTRLTVL.

For the CDR3, the DNA is TGTGCCAGCATCCCTCTGAGCGGGGGGACTGAGCAGTTCTTC. This translates into CASIPLSGGTEQFF. This chain uses TRBV2 with TRBJ2-1; 9 nucleotides agree with TRBD2. CDR3 length: 14 residues. CDR1 is SNHLY and CDR2 is FYNNEI in the germline V gene. J was trimmed by 9 bases and V by 7 bases; bases with no gene match: 10.

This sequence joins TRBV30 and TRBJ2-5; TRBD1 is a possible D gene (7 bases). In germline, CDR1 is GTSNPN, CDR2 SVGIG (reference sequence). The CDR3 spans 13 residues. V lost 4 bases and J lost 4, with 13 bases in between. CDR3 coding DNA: TGTGCCTGGACGACAGGGCGGGGAGAGACCCAGTACTTC. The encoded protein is CAWTTGRGETQYF.

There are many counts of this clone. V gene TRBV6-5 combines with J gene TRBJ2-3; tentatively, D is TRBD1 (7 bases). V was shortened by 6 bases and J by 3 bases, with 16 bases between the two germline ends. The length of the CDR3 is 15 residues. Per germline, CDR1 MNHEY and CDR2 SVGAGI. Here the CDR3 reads CASRAQGGSTDTQYF. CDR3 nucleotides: TGTGCCAGCAGGGCTCAGGGGGGATCGACAGATACGCAGTATTTT.

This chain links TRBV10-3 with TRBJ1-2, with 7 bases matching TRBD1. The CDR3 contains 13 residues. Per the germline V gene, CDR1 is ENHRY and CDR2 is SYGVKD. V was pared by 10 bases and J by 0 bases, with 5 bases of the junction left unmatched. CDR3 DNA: TGTGCCACCAATGGACAGGCTAACTATGGCTACACCTTC. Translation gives CATNGQANYGYTF.

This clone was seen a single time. The CDR3 region has the DNA TGTGCCAGCAGCTCAGGGCTTATTTCTGAAGCTTTCTTT. Protein product: CASSSGLISEAFF. The chain employs TRBV7-3 and TRBJ1-1, with D possibly matching TRBD1 (5 bases). The germline V and J ends were trimmed by 4 bases and 6 bases, with 12 bases remaining between them. This CDR3 has 13 residues. Germline CDR1 reads SGHTA; CDR2 reads FQGTGA.

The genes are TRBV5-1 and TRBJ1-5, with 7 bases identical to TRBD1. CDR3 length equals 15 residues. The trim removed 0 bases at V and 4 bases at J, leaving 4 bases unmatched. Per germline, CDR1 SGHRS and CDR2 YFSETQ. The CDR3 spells CASSLGTGWNQPQHF. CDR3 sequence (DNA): TGCGCCAGCAGCTTGGGGACAGGTTGGAATCAGCCCCAGCATTTT.

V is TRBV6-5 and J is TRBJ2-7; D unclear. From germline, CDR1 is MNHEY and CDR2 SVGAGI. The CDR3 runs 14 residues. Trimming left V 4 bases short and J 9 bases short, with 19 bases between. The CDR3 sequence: CASSLSRHPQRQYF. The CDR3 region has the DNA TGTGCCAGCAGTTTGAGTAGACACCCCCAGAGGCAGTACTTC.

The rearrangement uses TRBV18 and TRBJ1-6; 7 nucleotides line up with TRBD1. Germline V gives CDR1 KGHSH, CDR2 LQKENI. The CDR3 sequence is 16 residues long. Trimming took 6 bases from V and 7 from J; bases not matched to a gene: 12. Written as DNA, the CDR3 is TGTGCCAGCTCCCGGGTCCGACAGGGCGAAAATTCACCCCTCCACTTT. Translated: CASSRVRQGENSPLHF.

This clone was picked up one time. The CDR3: CASSFSVDTIYF. For the CDR3, the DNA is TGTGCCAGCAGCTTTTCGGTGGACACCATATATTTT. The V gene is TRBV11-2, the J gene TRBJ1-3, with no clear D. This CDR3 region has 12 residues. From germline, CDR1 is SGHAT and CDR2 FQNNGV. V lost 3 bases and J lost 8, with 8 bases in between.

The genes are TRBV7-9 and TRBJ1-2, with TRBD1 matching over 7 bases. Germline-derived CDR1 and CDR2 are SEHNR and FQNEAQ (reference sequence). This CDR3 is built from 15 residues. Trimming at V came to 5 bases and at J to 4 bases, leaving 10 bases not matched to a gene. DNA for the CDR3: TGTGCCAGCAGCGACCGGGACAGTTTAACCTATGGCTACACCTTC. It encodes CASSDRDSLTYGYTF.

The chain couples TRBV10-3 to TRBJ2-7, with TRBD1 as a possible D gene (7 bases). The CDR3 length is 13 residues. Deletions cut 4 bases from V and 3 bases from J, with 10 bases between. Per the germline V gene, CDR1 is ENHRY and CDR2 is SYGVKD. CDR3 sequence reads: CAISGGTDYEQYF. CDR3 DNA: TGTGCCATCAGTGGCGGGACAGACTACGAGCAGTACTTC.